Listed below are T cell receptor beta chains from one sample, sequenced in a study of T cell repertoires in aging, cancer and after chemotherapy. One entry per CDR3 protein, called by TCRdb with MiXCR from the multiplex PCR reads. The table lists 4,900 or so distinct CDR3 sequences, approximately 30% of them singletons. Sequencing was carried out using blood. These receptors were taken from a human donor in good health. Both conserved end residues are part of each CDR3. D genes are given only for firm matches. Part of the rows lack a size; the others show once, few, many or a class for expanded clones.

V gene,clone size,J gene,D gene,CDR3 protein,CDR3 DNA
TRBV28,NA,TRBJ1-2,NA,CASRGRGGALVYGYTF,TGTGCCAGCAGGGGCCGCGGGGGGGCCCTCGTCTATGGCTACACCTTC
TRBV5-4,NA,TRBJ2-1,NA,CASSLSTGMGDNEQFF,TGTGCCAGCAGCTTGTCAACAGGGATGGGAGACAATGAGCAGTTCTTC
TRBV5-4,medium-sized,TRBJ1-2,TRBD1,CASSWGQEGYYGYTF,TGTGCCAGCAGCTGGGGACAGGAGGGGTACTATGGCTACACCTTC
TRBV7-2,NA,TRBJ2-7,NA,CASSPRPGPRGEQYF,TGTGCCAGCAGCCCGAGACCGGGACCTCGGGGCGAGCAGTACTTC
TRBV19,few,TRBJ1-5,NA,CASSIGEGNQPQHF,TGTGCCAGTAGTATTGGGGAGGGCAATCAGCCCCAGCATTTT
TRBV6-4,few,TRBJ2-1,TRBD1,CASSAFWTGVNNEQFF,TGTGCCAGCAGTGCGTTCTGGACAGGGGTGAACAATGAGCAGTTCTTC
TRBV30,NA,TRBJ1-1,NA,CAWSVGGATEAFF,TGTGCCTGGAGTGTAGGCGGGGCCACTGAAGCTTTCTTT
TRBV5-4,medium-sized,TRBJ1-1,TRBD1,CASSLGQGRGEAFF,TGTGCCAGCAGCTTGGGACAGGGAAGAGGTGAAGCTTTCTTT
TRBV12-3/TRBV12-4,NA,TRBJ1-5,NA,CASSFSVGRDNQPQHF,TGTGCCAGCAGTTTTTCAGTAGGCAGGGACAATCAGCCCCAGCATTTT
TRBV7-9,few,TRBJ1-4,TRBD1,CASSPDRVKNEKLFF,TGTGCCAGCAGCCCAGACAGGGTTAAAAATGAAAAACTGTTTTTT
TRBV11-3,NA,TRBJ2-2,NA,CASSLDRSTGELFF,TGTGCCAGCAGCTTAGACCGGAGCACCGGGGAGCTGTTTTTT
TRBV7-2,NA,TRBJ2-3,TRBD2,CASSPSGTSGPVGYTQYF,TGTGCCAGCAGCCCCTCCGGGACTAGCGGGCCGGTAGGGTATACGCAGTATTTT
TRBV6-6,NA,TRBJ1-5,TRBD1,CASSYRTGLYSNQPQHF,TGTGCCAGCAGTTACCGGACAGGGCTTTATAGCAATCAGCCCCAGCATTTT
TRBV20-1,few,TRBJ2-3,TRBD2,CSAPDPGGSWDTQYF,TGCAGTGCCCCAGACCCGGGGGGGAGCTGGGATACGCAGTATTTT
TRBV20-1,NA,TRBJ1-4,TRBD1,CSAKTGIREKLFF,TGCAGTGCAAAGACAGGGATTCGTGAAAAACTGTTTTTT
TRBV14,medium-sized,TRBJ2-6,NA,CASSQVFGNSGANVLTF,TGTGCCAGCAGCCAAGTGTTTGGGAACTCTGGGGCCAACGTCCTGACTTTC
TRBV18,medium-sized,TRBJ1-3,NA,CASSPFGEDTIYF,TGTGCCAGCTCACCGTTCGGAGAGGACACCATATATTTT
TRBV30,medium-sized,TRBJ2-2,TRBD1,CAAIGTANTGELFF,TGTGCCGCAATTGGGACAGCGAACACCGGGGAGCTGTTTTTT
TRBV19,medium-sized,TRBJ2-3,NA,CASSSGAREDTQYF,TGTGCCAGTAGTTCCGGGGCCCGCGAAGATACGCAGTATTTT
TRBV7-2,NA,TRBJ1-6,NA,CASSLAPETPLHF,TGTGCCAGCAGCTTAGCCCCGGAGACACCCCTCCACTTT
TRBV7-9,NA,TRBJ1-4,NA,CASSLVDSAEKLFF,TGTGCCAGCAGCTTAGTGGATTCCGCTGAAAAACTGTTTTTT
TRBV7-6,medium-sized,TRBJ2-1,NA,CASSLWTGANEQFF,TGTGCCAGCAGCCTGTGGACCGGGGCCAATGAGCAGTTCTTC
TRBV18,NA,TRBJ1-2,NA,CASSPIPAGGENAYTF,TGTGCCAGCTCACCAATCCCTGCTGGAGGGGAAAATGCCTACACCTTC
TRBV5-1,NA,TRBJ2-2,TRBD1,CASSYWTGDKSLAGELFF,TGCGCCAGCAGCTACTGGACAGGGGACAAAAGTTTGGCCGGGGAGCTGTTTTTT
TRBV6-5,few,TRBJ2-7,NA,CASSFSWDSTYEQYF,TGTGCCAGCAGCTTTTCTTGGGACTCAACCTACGAGCAGTACTTC
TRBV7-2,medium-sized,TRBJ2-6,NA,CASSSIASSGANVLTF,TGTGCCAGCAGCTCGATAGCTAGCTCTGGGGCCAACGTCCTGACTTTC
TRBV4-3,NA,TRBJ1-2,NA,CASSRGGTRANYGYTF,TGCGCCAGCAGCCGAGGGGGGACCAGGGCCAACTATGGCTACACCTTC
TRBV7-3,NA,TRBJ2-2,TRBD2,CASSLKIGLAVNTGELFF,TGTGCCAGCAGCTTAAAGATCGGACTAGCGGTCAACACCGGGGAGCTGTTTTTT
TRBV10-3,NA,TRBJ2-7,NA,CAISESTRASYEQYF,TGTGCCATCAGTGAGTCGACCAGGGCCTCCTACGAGCAGTACTTC
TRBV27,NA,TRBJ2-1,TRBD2,CASATTLAGGNEQFF,TGTGCCAGCGCGACTACACTAGCGGGAGGCAATGAGCAGTTCTTC
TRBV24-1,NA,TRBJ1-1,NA,CATSEPRGKAFF,TGTGCCACCAGTGAGCCCAGAGGGAAAGCTTTCTTT
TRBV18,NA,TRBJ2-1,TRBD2,CASSGPGLAGAFSYNEQFF,TGTGCCAGCTCAGGACCGGGACTAGCGGGGGCCTTCTCCTACAATGAGCAGTTCTTC
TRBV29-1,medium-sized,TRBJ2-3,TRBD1,CSASDRVTDTQYF,TGCAGCGCTTCGGACAGGGTAACAGATACGCAGTATTTT
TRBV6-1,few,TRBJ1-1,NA,CASSELGWNTEAFF,TGTGCCAGCAGTGAACTGGGGTGGAACACTGAAGCTTTCTTT
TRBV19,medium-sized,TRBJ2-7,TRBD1,CASSIRDRGGYEQYF,TGTGCCAGTAGTATCCGGGACAGGGGCGGTTACGAGCAGTACTTC